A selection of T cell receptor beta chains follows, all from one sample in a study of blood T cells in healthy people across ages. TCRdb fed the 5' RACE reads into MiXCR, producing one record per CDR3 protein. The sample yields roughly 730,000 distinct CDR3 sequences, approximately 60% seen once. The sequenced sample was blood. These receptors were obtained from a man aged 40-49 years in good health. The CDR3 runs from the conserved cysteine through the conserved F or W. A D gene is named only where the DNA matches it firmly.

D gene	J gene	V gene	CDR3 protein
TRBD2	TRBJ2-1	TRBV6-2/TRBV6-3	CASSYSPIGGVYNEQFF
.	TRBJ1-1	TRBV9	CASSVATRGTEAFF
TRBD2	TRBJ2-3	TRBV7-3	CASSLKLRGSPTDTQYF
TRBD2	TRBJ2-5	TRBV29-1	CSVAASGYNEQYF
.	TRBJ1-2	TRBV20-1	CSAGTNNGYTF
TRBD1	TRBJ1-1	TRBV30	CAWSPGQGDRRAFF
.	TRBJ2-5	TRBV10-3	CAISDAEETQYF
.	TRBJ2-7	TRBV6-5	CASSPAVPYEQYF
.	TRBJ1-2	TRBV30	CAWRVREQNGYTF
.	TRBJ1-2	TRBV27	CASRVGGAGDGYTF
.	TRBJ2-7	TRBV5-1	CASSFGTPSSYEQYF
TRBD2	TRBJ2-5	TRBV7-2	CASSLAGGPGTQYF
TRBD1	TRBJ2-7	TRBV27	CASSSRGQAILYNEQYF
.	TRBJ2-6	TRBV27	CASSQAWSSGANVLTF
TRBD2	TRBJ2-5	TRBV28	CASKWAGGPQETQYF
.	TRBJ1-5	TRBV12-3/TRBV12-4	CASSGEGNQPQHF
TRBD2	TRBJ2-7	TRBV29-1	CSVVAGGGLYEQYF
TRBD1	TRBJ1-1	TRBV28	CASSPLTGDMNTKAFF
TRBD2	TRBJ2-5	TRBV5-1	CASSILAGEETQYF
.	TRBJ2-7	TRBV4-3	CASSQTDISSYEQYF
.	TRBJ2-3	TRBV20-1	CSAEAGRTDTQYF
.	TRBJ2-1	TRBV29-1	CSVYFGGEQFF
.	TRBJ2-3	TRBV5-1	CASSLQGRALTDTQYF
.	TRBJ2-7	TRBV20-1	CSARAADNRVSSNEQYF
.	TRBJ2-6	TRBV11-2	CASTGALGANVLTF
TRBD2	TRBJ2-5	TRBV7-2	CASSLGGETKYF
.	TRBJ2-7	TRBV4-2	CASSATGTESYEQYF
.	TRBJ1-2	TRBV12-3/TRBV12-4	CASSGAGFYGYTF
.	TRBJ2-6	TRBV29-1	CSVVVTGANVLTF
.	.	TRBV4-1	CASSQDASLVYEQYF
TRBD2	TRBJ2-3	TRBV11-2	CASSLRGLASSTDTQYF
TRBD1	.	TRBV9	CASSPLVSRDSDEQYF
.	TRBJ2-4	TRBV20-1	CSAKTGTPPNIQYF
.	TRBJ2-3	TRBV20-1	CSASPLGLAKSIDTQYF
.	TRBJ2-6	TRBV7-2	CASSLSLGTGANVLTF
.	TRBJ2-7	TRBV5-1	CASSRDTQSYNEQYF
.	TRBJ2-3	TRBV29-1	CSVRGKAASTDTQYF
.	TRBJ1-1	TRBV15	CATSRDRGGAGVGAFF
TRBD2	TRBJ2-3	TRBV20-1	CSARDPSGRAGSTDTQYF
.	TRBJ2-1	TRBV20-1	CSARDLAVNEQFF
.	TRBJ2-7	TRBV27	CASRGTVSSYEQYF